This T cell receptor beta chain was profiled in a study of blood T cell repertoires in COVID-19 (dated by TCRdb to 2020 to 2021). In the study overall: Samples covering the acute and convalescent phases of COVID-19 were provided by collaborators in the United States, Italy and Spain. A freely available public database, intended as a resource for researchers studying the immune response to SARS-CoV-2, is where the repertoires were released. Samples came from the ongoing ImmuneRACE study (first 160 participants) plus 1,254 subjects from 6 global collaborators. Nearly every sample came with metadata listing a de-identified subject ID, COVID-19 status, age in years and sex. The material from the prospective study consisted of cDNA or gDNA derived from T cells, B-cell-depleted T cells, or PBMCs. Deeply sampled blood TCRbeta repertoires from subjects exposed to, actively infected with, or recovered from COVID-19 were included in the dataset. Where available, HLA class I and class II types were taken from metadata supplied by the sample provider and were not determined by assay-based typing. What the study reported, not specific to this receptor: How much clinical and demographic metadata was included differed by source and by participant, and the metadata was provided uncurated.

The immunoSEQ Assay, a bias-controlled multiplex PCR, was used to amplify TCRbeta CDR3 regions from genomic DNA. In the source study's methods: The number of nucleated cells in each sample was estimated from the amplification of reference gene primers within the assay. Sequence reads were collapsed and filtered to measure the absolute abundance of every unique TCRbeta CDR3 rearrangement. For each sample, productive Simpson clonality was calculated by taking the square root of Simpson's diversity index across productive rearrangements. In TCRdb, the immuneACCESS table is reduced to in-frame sequences with V and J assigned. These tables do not hold every clone; where another copy was compared, an unresolved V gene accounts for under half, and the others remain unexplained. V, J and clone size derive from that table, while D and trimming were established from the DNA sequence. The sample contains just over 650,000 clones, just under 90% of them found a single time. The ten largest clones capture 0.2% to 0.3% of the sample.

Taken from the germline V gene, the CDR1 and CDR2 loops are MRHNA and SNTAGT. Its CDR3 holds 16 amino acids, cysteine through phenylalanine. Kept here is only the CDR3 DNA, which spans 48 bases and is read in frame from base 1. V ends up 0 bases short and J 6 bases short, with an unmatched junction base count of 6. As concerns this clone: This receptor's antigen is unknown. Base-call qualities are not available, and no considerably larger clone is one nucleotide away.

The collaborating institutions used their own protocols to collect whole blood in K2EDTA tubes. For TCRbeta analysis, collaborator samples were shipped as frozen whole blood, as isolated PBMCs, or as DNA extracted from either sample type. Sequences were obtained from peripheral blood. This sequence was found in a woman under 30 with acute or convalescent COVID-19. The chain links TRBV6-4 with TRBJ2-1, and 9 junctional nucleotides match TRBD1. CDR3 reads: CASSDSGTGTPNEQFF. The DNA is as follows: TGTGCCAGCAGTGACTCCGGGACAGGGACCCCCAATGAGCAGTTCTTC.